The entry below gives a single TCR beta chain sequence along with its context. Its target is not known. Germline loops: CDR1 SGHAT, CDR2 FQNNGV. The J segment lost 5 bases and the V segment lost 0 bases, leaving 8 bases of the junction unmatched. There are 16 residues in the CDR3. The authors made TCR beta libraries by quantitative 5'-RACE with molecular barcodes. TCRdb fed the 5' RACE reads into MiXCR, producing one record per CDR3 protein. The table includes over 600,000 distinct CDR3 sequences, roughly 19% detected once. The record originates from a study of CD8 T cells in ankylosing spondylitis. Study findings and constraints: Disease-linked clones proved CD8+ and comparatively uncommon in peripheral blood. Disease-linked clones reportedly showed significant enrichment in matched ankylosing spondylitis synovial fluid. A motif of several highly homologous TCR beta variants was seen as apparently characteristic of ankylosing spondylitis blood. Prior work had noted some motif variants in reactive arthritis blood and synovial fluid.

The rearrangement joins TRBV11-2 to TRBJ2-5; 8 bases map to TRBD1. This TCR was recovered from a male donor with ankylosing spondylitis. The sample comprised blood, either unsorted or a sorted T cell fraction (not recorded which). CDR3 residues: CASSLEPQGVRETQYF. In DNA, the CDR3 is TGTGCCAGCAGCTTAGAACCACAGGGGGTGCGCGAGACCCAGTACTTC. The variable domain in full, with the rest retrieved from reference TRBV11-2 and TRBJ2-5, is EAGVAQSPRYKIIEKRQSVAFWCNPISGHATLYWYQQILGQGPKLLIQFQNNGVVDDSQLPKDRFSAERLKGVDSTLKIQPAKLEDSAVYLCASSLEPQGVRETQYFGPGTRLLVL.